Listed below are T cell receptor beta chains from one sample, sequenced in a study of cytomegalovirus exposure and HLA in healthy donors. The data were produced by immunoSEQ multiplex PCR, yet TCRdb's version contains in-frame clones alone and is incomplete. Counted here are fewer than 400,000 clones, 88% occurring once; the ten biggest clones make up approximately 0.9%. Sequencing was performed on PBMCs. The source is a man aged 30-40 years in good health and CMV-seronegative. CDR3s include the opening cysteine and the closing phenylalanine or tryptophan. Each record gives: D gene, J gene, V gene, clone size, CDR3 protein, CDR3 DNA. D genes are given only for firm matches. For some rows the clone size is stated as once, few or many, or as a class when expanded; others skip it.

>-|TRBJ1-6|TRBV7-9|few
CASSLGTAGGSPLHF
TGTGCCAGCAGCTTAGGGACCGCCGGGGGTTCACCCCTCCACTTT
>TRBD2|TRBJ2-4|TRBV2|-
CASSLRLAGAKNIQYF
TGTGCCAGCAGCCTCAGACTAGCGGGGGCCAAAAACATTCAGTACTTC
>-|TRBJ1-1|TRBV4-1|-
CASSQEGGGARPEAFF
TGCGCCAGCAGCCAAGAAGGCGGGGGGGCACGCCCTGAAGCTTTCTTT
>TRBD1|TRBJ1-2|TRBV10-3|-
CAIGDRGQSYGYTF
TGTGCCATCGGGGACAGGGGGCAAAGCTATGGCTACACCTTC
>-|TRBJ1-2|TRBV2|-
CASKQFYGYTF
TGTGCCAGCAAACAGTTTTATGGCTACACCTTC
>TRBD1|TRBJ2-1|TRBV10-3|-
CAIRNRDRGFNEQFF
TGTGCCATCAGAAACCGGGACAGGGGGTTCAATGAGCAGTTCTTC
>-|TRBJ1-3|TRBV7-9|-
CASSLYSQATSGNTIYF
TGTGCCAGCAGCTTATATTCCCAGGCGACCTCTGGAAACACCATATATTTT
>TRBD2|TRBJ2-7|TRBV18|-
CASSPLGGGAEEQYF
TGTGCCAGCTCACCACTCGGCGGGGGGGCTGAAGAGCAGTACTTC
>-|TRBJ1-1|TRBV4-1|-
CASSQAVLMNTEAFF
TGCGCCAGCAGCCAAGCGGTGTTAATGAACACTGAAGCTTTCTTT
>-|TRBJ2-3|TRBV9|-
CASSVANLPRAEELTDTQYF
TGTGCCAGCAGCGTAGCCAACCTTCCCCGTGCAGAGGAATTGACAGATACGCAGTATTTT
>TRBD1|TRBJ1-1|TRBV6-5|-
CASHPTGEVVTEAFF
TGTGCCAGCCACCCGACAGGGGAGGTTGTCACTGAAGCTTTCTTT
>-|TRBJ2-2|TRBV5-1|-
CASMPGSSTGELFF
TGCGCCAGCATGCCAGGGTCGAGCACCGGGGAGCTGTTTTTT
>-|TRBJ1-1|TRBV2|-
CASRGTEMNTEAFF
TGTGCCAGCCGGGGAACGGAGATGAACACTGAAGCTTTCTTT
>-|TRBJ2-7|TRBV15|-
CATSRSRVHEQYF
TGTGCCACCAGCAGAAGCAGGGTCCACGAGCAGTACTTC
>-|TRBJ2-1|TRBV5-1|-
CASSSSGQNYNEQFF
-
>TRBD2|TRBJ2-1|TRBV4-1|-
CASSQEAGGPGEQFF
TGCGCCAGCAGCCAGGAAGCGGGGGGGCCGGGGGAGCAGTTCTTC
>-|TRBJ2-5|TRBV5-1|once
CASSFQETGTRETQYF
TGCGCCAGCAGCTTCCAAGAGACAGGGACTAGAGAGACCCAGTACTTC
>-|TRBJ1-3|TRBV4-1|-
CASSQVVRSSGNTIYF
TGCGCCAGCAGCCAAGTGGTACGGAGCTCTGGAAACACCATATATTTT
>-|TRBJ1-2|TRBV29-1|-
CSVAGTPRYGYTF
TGCAGCGTTGCAGGCACACCACGGTATGGCTACACCTTC
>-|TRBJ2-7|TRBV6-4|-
CASSVGGGGQYEQYF
TGTGCCAGCAGTGTTGGGGGCGGAGGTCAGTACGAGCAGTACTTC
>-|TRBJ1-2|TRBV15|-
CATRPGRDRYGYTF
TGTGCCACCAGGCCGGGGCGGGACCGGTATGGCTACACCTTC
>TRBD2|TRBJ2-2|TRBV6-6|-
CASSYGGGDTGELFF
TGTGCCAGCAGTTACGGGGGGGGAGACACCGGGGAGCTGTTTTTT
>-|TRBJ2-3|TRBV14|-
CASSPSTDTQYF
TGTGCCAGCAGCCCAAGCACAGATACGCAGTATTTT
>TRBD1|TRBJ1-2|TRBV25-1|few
CASSEWDRGYGYTF
TGTGCCAGCAGTGAGTGGGACAGGGGGTACGGCTACACCTTC